Reported below is one T cell receptor beta chain. Additional DNA sequences in this sample encode the identical CDR3. TCRdb's copy holds only in-frame clones and misses some; the assay was immunoSEQ multiplex PCR. The table lists 2 million to 2.5 million clones, under 97% of them singletons. This sample stems from a study of shared clonotypes between healthy human individuals. Study summary: Per donor, CD8 memory used one plate, CD8 naive used two, CD4 memory used three and CD4 naive used three.

The CDR3 contains 14 residues. V shed 1 base and J shed 4 bases, with 6 bases lying between them. Germline V lookup: CDR1 SGHDT, CDR2 YYEEEE. V and J are TRBV5-6 and TRBJ2-6; D call uncertain. The TCR comes from a man younger than 35 in good health. Sample: naive CD4+ T cells sorted from blood. Subset here: CD45RA+ positively selected. CDR3 amino acids: CASSLLTGANVLTF. The CDR3 DNA reads TGTGCCAGCAGCTTGTTGACCGGGGCCAACGTCCTGACTTTC.